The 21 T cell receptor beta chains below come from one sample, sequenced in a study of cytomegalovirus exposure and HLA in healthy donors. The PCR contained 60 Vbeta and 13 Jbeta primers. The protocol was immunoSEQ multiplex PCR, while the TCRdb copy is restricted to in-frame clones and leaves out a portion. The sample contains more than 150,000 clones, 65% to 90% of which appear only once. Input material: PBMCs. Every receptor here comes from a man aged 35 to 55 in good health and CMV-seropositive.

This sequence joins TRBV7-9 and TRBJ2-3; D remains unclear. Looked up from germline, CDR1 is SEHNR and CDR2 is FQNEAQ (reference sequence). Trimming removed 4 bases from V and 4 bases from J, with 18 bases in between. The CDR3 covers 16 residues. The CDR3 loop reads CASSSPQTRLADTQYF. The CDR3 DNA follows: TGTGCCAGCAGCTCGCCCCAAACCCGGCTAGCAGATACGCAGTATTTT.

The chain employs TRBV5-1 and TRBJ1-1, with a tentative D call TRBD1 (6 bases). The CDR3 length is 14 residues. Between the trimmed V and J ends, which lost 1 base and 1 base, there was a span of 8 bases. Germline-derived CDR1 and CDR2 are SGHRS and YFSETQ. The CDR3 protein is CASSLNRANTEAFF. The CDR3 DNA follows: TGCGCCAGCAGCTTGAACAGGGCGAACACTGAAGCTTTCTTT.

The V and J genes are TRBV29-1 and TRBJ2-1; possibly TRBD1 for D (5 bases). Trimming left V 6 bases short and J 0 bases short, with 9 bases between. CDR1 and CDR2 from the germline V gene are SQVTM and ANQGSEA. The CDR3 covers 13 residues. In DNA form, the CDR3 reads TGCAGCGTGTTAGGGGCCTCCTACAATGAGCAGTTCTTC. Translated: CSVLGASYNEQFF.

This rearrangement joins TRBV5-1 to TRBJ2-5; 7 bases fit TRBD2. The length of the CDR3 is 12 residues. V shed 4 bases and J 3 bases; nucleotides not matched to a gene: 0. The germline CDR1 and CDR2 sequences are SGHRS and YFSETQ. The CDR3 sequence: CASSGREETQYF. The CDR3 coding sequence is TGCGCCAGCAGCGGGAGGGAAGAGACCCAGTACTTC.

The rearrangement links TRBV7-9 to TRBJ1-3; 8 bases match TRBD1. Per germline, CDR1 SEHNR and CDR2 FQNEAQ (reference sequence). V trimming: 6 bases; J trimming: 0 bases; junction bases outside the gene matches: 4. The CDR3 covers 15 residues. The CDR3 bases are TGTGCCAGCAGTACTACAGGGGGCTCTGGAAACACCATATATTTT. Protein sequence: CASSTTGGSGNTIYF.

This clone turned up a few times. The CDR3: CASSLESRSYEQYF. The CDR3 DNA is TGTGCCAGCAGCTTAGAGTCGCGGAGCTACGAGCAGTACTTC. V and J are TRBV7-6 and TRBJ2-7; no clear D gene. The CDR3 totals 14 residues. Trimming took 1 base from V and 3 from J, leaving 10 bases between them. CDR1 SGHVS and CDR2 FNYEAQ come from the germline V gene.

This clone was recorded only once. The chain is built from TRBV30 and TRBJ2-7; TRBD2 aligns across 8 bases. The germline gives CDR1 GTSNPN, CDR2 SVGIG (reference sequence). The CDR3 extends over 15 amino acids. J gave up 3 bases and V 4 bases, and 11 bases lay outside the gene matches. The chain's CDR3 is CAWTGGGRSVYEQYF. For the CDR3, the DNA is TGTGCCTGGACCGGGGGGGGGAGAAGCGTCTACGAGCAGTACTTC.

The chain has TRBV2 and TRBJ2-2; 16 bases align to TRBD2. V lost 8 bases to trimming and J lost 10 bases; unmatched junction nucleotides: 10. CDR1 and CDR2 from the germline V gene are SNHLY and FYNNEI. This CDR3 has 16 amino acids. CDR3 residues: CASAGLAGGPSMELFF. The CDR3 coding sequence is TGTGCCAGCGCGGGACTAGCGGGGGGGCCGTCAATGGAGCTGTTTTTT.

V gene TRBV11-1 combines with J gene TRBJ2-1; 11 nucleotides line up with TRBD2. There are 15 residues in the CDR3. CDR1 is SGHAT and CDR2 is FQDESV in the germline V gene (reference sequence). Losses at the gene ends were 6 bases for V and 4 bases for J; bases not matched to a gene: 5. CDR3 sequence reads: CASSPGTSGYNEQFF. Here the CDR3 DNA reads TGTGCCAGCAGTCCCGGGACTAGCGGATACAATGAGCAGTTCTTC.

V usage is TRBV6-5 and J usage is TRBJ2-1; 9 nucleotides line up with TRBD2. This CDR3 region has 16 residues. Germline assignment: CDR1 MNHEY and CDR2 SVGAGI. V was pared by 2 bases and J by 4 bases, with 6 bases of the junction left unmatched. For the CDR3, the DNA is TGTGCCAGCAGTTACGGGCGGGGGGGCTCTTACAATGAGCAGTTCTTC. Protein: CASSYGRGGSYNEQFF.

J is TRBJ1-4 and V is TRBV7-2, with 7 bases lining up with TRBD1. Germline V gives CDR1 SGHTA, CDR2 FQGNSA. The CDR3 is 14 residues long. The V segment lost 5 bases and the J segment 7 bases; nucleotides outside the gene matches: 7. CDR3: CASSQTGLSEKLFF. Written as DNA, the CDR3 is TGTGCCAGCAGCCAGACAGGGTTAAGTGAAAAACTGTTTTTT.

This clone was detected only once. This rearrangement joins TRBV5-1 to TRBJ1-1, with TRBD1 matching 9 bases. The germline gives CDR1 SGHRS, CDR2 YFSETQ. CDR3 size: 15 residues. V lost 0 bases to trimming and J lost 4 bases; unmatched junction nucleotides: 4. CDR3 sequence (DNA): TGCGCCAGCAGCTTGGGTTTGACAGGGGGCACTGAAGCTTTCTTT. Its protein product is CASSLGLTGGTEAFF.

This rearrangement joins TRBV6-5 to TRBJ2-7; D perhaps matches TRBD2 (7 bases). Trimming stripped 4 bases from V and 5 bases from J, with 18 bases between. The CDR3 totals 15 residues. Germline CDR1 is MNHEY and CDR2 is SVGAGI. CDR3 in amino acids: CASSWGWGGQNEQYF. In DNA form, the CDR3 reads TGTGCCAGCAGTTGGGGCTGGGGGGGGCAGAACGAGCAGTACTTC.

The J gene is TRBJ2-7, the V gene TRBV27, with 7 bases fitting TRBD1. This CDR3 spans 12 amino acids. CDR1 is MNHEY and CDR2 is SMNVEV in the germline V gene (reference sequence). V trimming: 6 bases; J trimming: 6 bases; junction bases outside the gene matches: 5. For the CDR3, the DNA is TGTGCCAGCAGCCCCCACAGGGGCGAGCAGTACTTC. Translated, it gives CASSPHRGEQYF.

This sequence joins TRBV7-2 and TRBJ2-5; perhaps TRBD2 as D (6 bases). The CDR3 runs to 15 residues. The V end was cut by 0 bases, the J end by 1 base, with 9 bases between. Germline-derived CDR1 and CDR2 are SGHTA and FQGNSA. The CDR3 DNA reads TGTGCCAGCAGCTTAGCCCGGGGAGGCCAAGAGACCCAGTACTTC. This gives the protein CASSLARGGQETQYF.

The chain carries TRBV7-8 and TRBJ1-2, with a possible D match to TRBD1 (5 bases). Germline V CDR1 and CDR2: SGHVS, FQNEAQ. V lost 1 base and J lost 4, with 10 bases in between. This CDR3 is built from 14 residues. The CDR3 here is CASSLGQPSYGYTF. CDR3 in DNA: TGTGCCAGCAGCTTAGGACAGCCCTCCTATGGCTACACCTTC. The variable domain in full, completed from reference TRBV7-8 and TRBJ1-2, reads GAGVSQSPRYKVAKRGQDVALRCDPISGHVSLFWYQQALGQGPEFLTYFQNEAQLDKSGLPSDRFFAERPEGSVSTLKIQRTQQEDSAVYLCASSLGQPSYGYTFGSGTRLTVV.

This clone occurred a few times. CDR3: CASSIGGQNTYEQYF. The CDR3 DNA follows: TGTGCCAGTAGTATTGGGGGACAGAATACCTACGAGCAGTACTTC. This chain connects TRBV19 to TRBJ2-7; 7 nucleotides align to TRBD1. With V trimmed by 3 bases and J by 2 bases, 7 bases remained unmatched. From germline, CDR1 is LNHDA and CDR2 SQIVND (reference sequence). CDR3 length: 15 amino acids.

The CDR3 DNA is TGTGCCAGTAGCCGGGAGGGCAGCACAGATACGCAGTATTTT. Translating it yields CASSREGSTDTQYF. The chain couples TRBV19 to TRBJ2-3; 8 bases map to TRBD2. V lost 6 bases to trimming and J lost 0 bases; unmatched junction nucleotides: 2. CDR1 and CDR2 (germline): LNHDA, SQIVND (reference sequence). This CDR3 has 14 residues.

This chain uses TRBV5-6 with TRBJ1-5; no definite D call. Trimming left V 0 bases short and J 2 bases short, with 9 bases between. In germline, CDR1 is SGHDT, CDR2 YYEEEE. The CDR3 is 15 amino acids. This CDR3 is CASSLEGGRNQPQHF. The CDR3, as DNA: TGTGCCAGCAGCTTGGAGGGAGGTCGCAATCAGCCCCAGCATTTT.

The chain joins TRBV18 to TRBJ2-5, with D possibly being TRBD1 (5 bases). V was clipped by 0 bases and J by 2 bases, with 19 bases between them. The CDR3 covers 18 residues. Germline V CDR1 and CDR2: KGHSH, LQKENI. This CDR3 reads CASSPPGQGRFGQETQYF. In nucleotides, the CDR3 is TGTGCCAGCTCACCACCGGGCCAGGGTAGATTTGGGCAAGAGACCCAGTACTTC.

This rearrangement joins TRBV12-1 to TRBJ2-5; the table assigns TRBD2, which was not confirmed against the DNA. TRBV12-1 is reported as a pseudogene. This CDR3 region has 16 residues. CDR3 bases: TGTGCCAGCAGCTTTCTATGGGGGGGCCGGGGAGAGACCCAGTACTTC. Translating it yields CASSFLWGGRGETQYF.